A selection of T cell receptor beta chains follows, all from one sample in a study of blood T cell repertoires in COVID-19. Sequencing was performed with immunoSEQ multiplex PCR; in TCRdb, only in-frame clones are kept and a portion is missing. The sample includes about 300,000 clones, 89% seen only once; the top ten take nearly 6.5%. Sequenced material: peripheral blood. The receptors originated from a man aged 18 to 29 who had recovered from COVID-19. The CDR3 runs from the conserved cysteine through the conserved F or W.

j_gene,v_gene,CDR3aa
TRBJ2-1,TRBV27,CASSLKGLEFYNEQFF
TRBJ2-2,TRBV12-3/TRBV12-4,CAGWAGTGELFF
TRBJ2-7,TRBV6-5,CASSYGLAGVYEQYF
TRBJ1-2,TRBV6-5,CASNTLGVLNYGYTF
TRBJ1-2,TRBV7-9,CASSLVTGNYGYTF
TRBJ1-2,TRBV4-1,CASSQEGGYGVGYTF
TRBJ1-4,TRBV4-1,CASSQGVLEKLFF
TRBJ2-1,TRBV30,CAWSGAGGDEQFF
TRBJ2-7,TRBV7-8,CASSLGTGAYEQYF
TRBJ2-1,TRBV10-2,CASSVGTHEQFF
TRBJ2-7,TRBV18,CASSPDTPYEQYF
TRBJ2-4,TRBV12-1,CASSPTPLLAGGDPAKNIQYF
TRBJ2-7,TRBV2,CASSASAGTYEQYF
TRBJ1-1,TRBV12-3/TRBV12-4,CASRGQGNTEAFF
TRBJ1-3,TRBV19,CASSIGRGASGNTIYF
TRBJ2-1,TRBV20-1,CSARRVVEQFF
TRBJ2-7,TRBV11-2,CASSSGGLGNEQYF
TRBJ2-3,TRBV6-1,CASSASLMGQGARGDTQYF
TRBJ2-3,TRBV11-2,CASSSLAGVASTDTQYF
TRBJ1-3,TRBV25-1,CASSVTGAENTIYF
TRBJ1-5,TRBV19,CASNPPGGSHQPQHF
TRBJ1-2,TRBV5-4,CASSLGLAGGADYGYTF
TRBJ1-1,TRBV19,CASSPQSSNTEAFF
TRBJ2-2,TRBV5-4,CASSLPLAGAGAGELFF
TRBJ1-5,TRBV19,CASSLSGLFNQPQHF
TRBJ2-7,TRBV27,CASSLSGAYEQYF
TRBJ1-2,TRBV6-1,CASSEEAGPGGYTF
TRBJ1-4,TRBV6-5,CASSKMGGAAEKLFF
TRBJ1-2,TRBV10-3,CAIYAIERDRNYGYTF
TRBJ2-3,TRBV5-1,CASSFGGTGIGGTDTQYF
TRBJ1-2,TRBV6-5,CASSYSAGPYGYTF
TRBJ1-1,TRBV7-9,CASSPGPLAEAFF
TRBJ2-1,TRBV5-1,CASSLEGTAYNEQFF
TRBJ1-1,TRBV10-3,CAISAWDRDTEAFF
TRBJ2-4,TRBV27,CASSRNTVAKNIQYF
TRBJ1-4,TRBV5-1,CASSLGSRTGGGEKLFF
TRBJ1-1,TRBV5-4,CASSYGTGEWDTEAFF
TRBJ1-1,TRBV11-2,CASSLVTGVRTEAFF
TRBJ2-1,TRBV28,CASSLASGSSYNEQFF
TRBJ2-1,TRBV9,CASSPGLQYNEQFF
TRBJ2-7,TRBV9,CASSVGSGASYEQYF
TRBJ2-1,TRBV3-1/TRBV3-2,CASSQEPHSYNEQFF
TRBJ2-2,TRBV9,CASSVNGIFEGELFF
TRBJ2-1,TRBV6-4,CASSALAGAYNEQFF
TRBJ2-5,TRBV6-5,CASSLTVKETQYF
TRBJ2-2,TRBV27,CASSFFRNTGELFF
TRBJ1-5,TRBV20-1,CSASTDREIQPQHF
TRBJ1-4,TRBV7-2,CASSLWAATNEKLFF
TRBJ1-6,TRBV12-5,CASGFGQGKNSPLHF
TRBJ1-2,TRBV6-6,CASSYPQGYGYTF
TRBJ2-1,TRBV7-8,CASSLRDSSYNEQFF
TRBJ2-1,TRBV10-2,CASRDPGLAGSSYNEQFF
TRBJ2-1,TRBV5-1,CASSLTGGNEQFF
TRBJ1-1,TRBV5-5,CASSRGTGTEAFF
TRBJ1-2,TRBV13,CASSSRDSFINYGYTF
TRBJ2-7,TRBV5-4,CASSLSGGRYEQYF
TRBJ1-1,TRBV12-3/TRBV12-4,CASTPQVTSEAFF
TRBJ2-7,TRBV5-1,CASRVSGFYEQYF
TRBJ1-5,TRBV10-2,CASSYGQGGQPQHF
TRBJ1-5,TRBV11-2,CASSFCQPQHF